Each of the 24 T cell receptor beta chains below was sequenced from the same sample in a study of OX40 agonist ivuxolimab in advanced cancers. Profiling relied on immunoSEQ multiplex PCR, and the TCRdb table lists in-frame clones only, not all of them. This table has approximately 40,000 clones, around 89% appearing once. The sample was CD4+ or CD8+ T cells sorted from blood, taken in a trial of the OX40 agonist ivuxolimab. Receptors were obtained from an adult with an advanced solid tumor such as melanoma, head and neck, liver or kidney cancer.

CDR3 bases: TGTGCCAGCAGCTTAGCATTGAGTGGGGACGAGCAGTACTTC. It specifies CASSLALSGDEQYF. The rearrangement links TRBV7-9 to TRBJ2-7; D is ambiguous. The germline V gene encodes CDR1 SEHNR and CDR2 FQNEAQ (reference sequence). The CDR3 is made up of 14 amino acids. The V end lost 0 bases, the J end lost 5 bases, and 11 bases lay between the germline ends.

This rearrangement joins TRBV4-3 to TRBJ2-1; perhaps TRBD1 as D (6 bases). Germline V gene lookup returns CDR1 LGHNA and CDR2 YSLEER. The CDR3 totals 16 residues. V shed 2 bases and J shed 3 bases, with 14 bases lying between them. CDR3: CASSQNRDIGYNEQFF. CDR3 sequence (DNA): TGCGCCAGCAGCCAAAACCGGGACATCGGCTACAATGAGCAGTTCTTC.

The chain links TRBV6-5 to TRBJ1-1, with no clear D. Germline V gene data show CDR1 as MNHEY and CDR2 as SVGAGI. This CDR3 region has 11 residues. Trimming took 5 bases from V and 11 from J, leaving 12 bases between them. The CDR3 is CASSTGLMAFF. Written as DNA, the CDR3 is TGTGCCAGCAGTACGGGGTTGATGGCTTTCTTT.

This clone was recorded only once. V gene TRBV9 combines with J gene TRBJ2-3; D not resolved. Looked up from germline, CDR1 is SGDLS and CDR2 is YYNGEE. V was trimmed by 0 bases and J by 3 bases, leaving 8 bases between them. This CDR3 spans 14 amino acids. CDR3 coding DNA: TGTGCCAGCAGCGTAGATCCGGAGACAGATACGCAGTATTTT. Translated, it gives CASSVDPETDTQYF. Complete variable domain (other parts from reference TRBV9 and TRBJ2-3): DSGVTQTPKHLITATGQRVTLRCSPRSGDLSVYWYQQSLDQGLQFLIQYYNGEERAKGNILERFSAQQFPDLHSELNLSSLELGDSALYFCASSVDPETDTQYFGPGTRLTVL.

This chain links TRBV6-5 with TRBJ2-7; D ambiguous. This CDR3 spans 13 amino acids. The germline gives CDR1 MNHEY, CDR2 SVGAGI. Trimming cost V 5 bases and J 7 bases, with 15 bases left between them. Here the CDR3 reads CASSEWTPGEQYF. The CDR3 coding sequence is TGTGCCAGCAGTGAATGGACGCCCGGAGAGCAGTACTTC.

This rearrangement joins TRBV7-9 to TRBJ1-1; 9 nucleotides align to TRBD1. CDR1 and CDR2 (germline): SEHNR, FQNEAQ (reference sequence). With V trimmed by 6 bases and J by 5 bases, 4 bases remained unmatched. CDR3 length equals 13 residues. This chain's CDR3 is CASRHDRGTEAFF. The CDR3, as DNA: TGTGCCAGCAGACACGACAGGGGGACTGAAGCTTTCTTT.

The gene calls are TRBV6-6 and TRBJ2-7, with D possibly being TRBD2 (5 bases). The CDR3 sequence is 16 residues long. Trimming shortened V by 4 bases and J by 3 bases, and 19 bases separated the two germline ends. Per the germline V gene, CDR1 is MNHNY and CDR2 is SVGAGI (reference sequence). In DNA, the CDR3 is TGTGCCAGCAGTTCTACCTATGACGGGGTCGACTACGAGCAGTACTTC. Protein product: CASSSTYDGVDYEQYF.

This chain connects TRBV19 to TRBJ2-3, with 9 positions matching TRBD2. Trimming at V came to 3 bases and at J to 6 bases, leaving 7 bases not matched to a gene. Germline V gives CDR1 LNHDA, CDR2 SQIVND (reference sequence). The CDR3 extends over 15 amino acids. CDR3 residues: CASSIMSGRRDTQYF. The CDR3 region has the DNA TGTGCCAGTAGTATCATGAGCGGGAGGCGGGATACGCAGTATTTT. The full variable domain, with the rest looked up from reference TRBV19 and TRBJ2-3, is DGGITQSPKYLFRKEGQNVTLSCEQNLNHDAMYWYRQDPGQGLRLIYYSQIVNDFQKGDIAEGYSVSREKKESFPLTVTSAQKNPTAFYLCASSIMSGRRDTQYFGPGTRLTVL.

The V call is TRBV28, the J call TRBJ2-7; 11 nucleotides agree with TRBD2. CDR1 MDHEN and CDR2 SYDVKM come from the germline V gene. J lost 2 bases, V lost 6 bases, and 6 bases had no gene match. The CDR3 runs to 15 residues. The CDR3 spells CASSTTSGTPYEQYF. CDR3 coding DNA: TGTGCCAGCAGCACGACTAGCGGGACACCCTACGAGCAGTACTTC.

J is TRBJ2-7 and V is TRBV7-6; D not resolved. In germline, CDR1 is SGHVS, CDR2 FNYEAQ. The CDR3 contains 14 residues. V gave up 4 bases and J gave up 6 bases, with 16 bases separating them. As DNA, the CDR3 is TGTGCCAGCAGCTCGCTTTCCTCCCCCGGCGAGCAGTACTTC. Translating it yields CASSSLSSPGEQYF. Using reference TRBV7-6 and TRBJ2-7 for the parts outside the CDR3, the full variable domain is GAGVSQSPRYKVTKRGQDVALRCDPISGHVSLYWYRQALGQGPEFLTYFNYEAQQDKSGLPNDRFSAERPEGSISTLTIQRTEQRDSAMYRCASSSLSSPGEQYFGPGTRLTVT.

V usage is TRBV4-1 and J usage is TRBJ2-7, with 7 bases lining up with TRBD2. With 4 bases clipped from V and 1 base from J, the junction kept 7 bases outside the gene matches. The CDR3 sequence is 15 residues long. Germline loops: CDR1 MGHRA, CDR2 YSYEKL. CDR3 nucleotides: TGCGCCAGCAGCCCGCTCCTGGGGGGGTCCTACGAGCAGTACTTC. This gives the protein CASSPLLGGSYEQYF.

This rearrangement joins TRBV5-4 to TRBJ2-3; maybe TRBD1 (5 bases). With 2 bases removed from V and 0 bases from J, the gap between germline ends came to 10 bases. Germline V gene data show CDR1 as SGHNT and CDR2 as YYREEE (reference sequence). This CDR3 is 15 amino acids long. The CDR3 reads CASSFAGPSTDTQYF. In nucleotides, the CDR3 is TGTGCCAGCAGCTTCGCAGGGCCTAGCACAGATACGCAGTATTTT.

The rearrangement uses TRBV19 and TRBJ2-2, with 15 bases aligning to TRBD2. Trimming cost V 0 bases and J 5 bases; bases outside gene matches: 10. Germline V CDR1 and CDR2: LNHDA, SQIVND (reference sequence). The length of the CDR3 is 20 residues. CDR3 nucleotide sequence: TGTGCCAGTAGTATAGACCTAAGGACTAGCGGGAGGGCCGAGACCGGGGAGCTGTTTTTT. This sequence encodes CASSIDLRTSGRAETGELFF.

Written as DNA, the CDR3 is TGTGCCAGCATTCTACAGGGGAACACTGAAGCTTTCTTT. Amino acids: CASILQGNTEAFF. This chain uses TRBV2 with TRBJ1-1; a possible D gene is TRBD1 (6 bases). Germline CDR1 is SNHLY and CDR2 is FYNNEI. The CDR3 is made up of 13 amino acids. V was shortened by 7 bases and J by 1 base, with 10 bases between the two germline ends.

This chain joins TRBV7-9 and TRBJ2-7; D ambiguous. V dropped 1 base and J dropped 1 base, with 5 bases sitting between them. The CDR3 has 13 amino acids. Germline V gene data show CDR1 as SEHNR and CDR2 as FQNEAQ (reference sequence). The CDR3 bases are TGTGCCAGCAGCTTAGACAGTTCCTACGAGCAGTACTTC. It codes for CASSLDSSYEQYF.

This clone is labeled medium-sized. The gene calls are TRBV5-8 and TRBJ2-7; unclear D gene. CDR1 and CDR2 (germline): SGHTS, YDEGEE. The CDR3 runs to 12 residues. Trimming took off 0 bases at V and 0 bases at J, with 1 base between the two ends. CDR3 amino acids: CASSLASYEQYF. CDR3 in DNA: TGTGCCAGCAGCTTGGCCTCCTACGAGCAGTACTTC.

This chain connects TRBV5-6 to TRBJ2-5; 15 positions agree with TRBD2. Germline V lookup: CDR1 SGHDT, CDR2 YYEEEE. After removal of 4 bases from V and 1 base from J, the junction contained 8 bases not matched to a gene. The CDR3 totals 18 residues. The CDR3 nucleotides read TGTGCCAGCAGCCCGGGACTAGCGGGAGGCTACTTCCAAGAGACCCAGTACTTC. Amino acid sequence: CASSPGLAGGYFQETQYF.

The chain carries TRBV29-1 and TRBJ2-7, with unresolved D. From germline, CDR1 is SQVTM and CDR2 ANQGSEA. The V and J ends lost 7 bases and 3 bases respectively, with 16 bases between them. The CDR3 sequence is 13 residues long. CDR3 nucleotide sequence: TGCAGCGGGACCTTCCCCCCTTTCTACGAGCAGTACTTC. Translating it yields CSGTFPPFYEQYF.

The V gene is TRBV6-6, the J gene TRBJ1-2; TRBD1 might be the D (6 bases). The germline gives CDR1 MNHNY, CDR2 SVGAGI (reference sequence). The V and J ends lost 6 bases and 6 bases respectively, with 14 bases between them. This CDR3 spans 13 amino acids. CDR3 coding DNA: TGTGCCAGCAGCTATCCAGGGGCAAATGGCTACACCTTC. This codes for CASSYPGANGYTF.

V and J are TRBV7-6 and TRBJ1-4; 9 bases are shared with TRBD1. The CDR3 contains 17 residues. Germline values: CDR1 SGHVS, CDR2 FNYEAQ. Losses at the gene ends were 5 bases for V and 2 bases for J; bases not matched to a gene: 9. The CDR3 DNA reads TGTGCCAGCAGCGGGGACAGGGATGGGATTACTAATGAAAAACTGTTTTTT. Amino acids: CASSGDRDGITNEKLFF.

Here the CDR3 DNA reads TGTGCCAGCGCGCGGGTCTCACCGCAAGAGACCCAGTACTTC. This sequence encodes CASARVSPQETQYF. The chain couples TRBV27 to TRBJ2-5, with D possibly being TRBD2 (5 bases). CDR1 is MNHEY, CDR2 SMNVEV, per germline (reference sequence). V lost 8 bases and J 2 bases, leaving 15 bases between the germline ends. This CDR3 has 14 amino acids.

The chain recombines TRBV20-1 with TRBJ2-7, with D possibly being TRBD1 (6 bases). CDR3 length: 11 amino acids. Germline-derived CDR1 and CDR2 are DFQATT and SNEGSKA (reference sequence). V gave up 6 bases and J gave up 6 bases, with 12 bases separating them. CDR3: CSASQGSEQYF. The CDR3 DNA sequence: TGCAGTGCGAGCCAGGGGTCCGAGCAGTACTTC.

The gene calls are TRBV19 and TRBJ1-5, with D unresolved. The CDR3 contains 12 residues. V lost 7 bases to trimming and J lost 6 bases, with 10 bases between them. Germline lookup yields CDR1 LNHDA and CDR2 SQIVND (reference sequence). CDR3 nucleotides: TGTGCCAGTAATTTGGGGATTCAGCCCCAGCATTTT. Translation gives CASNLGIQPQHF. Full variable domain (outside the CDR3, taken from reference TRBV19 and TRBJ1-5): DGGITQSPKYLFRKEGQNVTLSCEQNLNHDAMYWYRQDPGQGLRLIYYSQIVNDFQKGDIAEGYSVSREKKESFPLTVTSAQKNPTAFYLCASNLGIQPQHFGDGTRLSIL.

The chain uses TRBV30 and TRBJ1-1; D gene uncertain. The CDR3 runs to 13 residues. V lost 2 bases, J lost 1 base, and 8 bases lay in between. The germline gives CDR1 GTSNPN, CDR2 SVGIG (reference sequence). This CDR3 is CAWSSSANTEAFF. CDR3 DNA: TGTGCCTGGAGTTCTTCGGCGAACACTGAAGCTTTCTTT. The full variable domain, completed using reference TRBV30 and TRBJ1-1, is SQTIHQWPATLVQPVGSPLSLECTVEGTSNPNLYWYRQAAGRGLQLLFYSVGIGQISSEVPQNLSASRPQDRQFILSSKKLLLSDSGFYLCAWSSSANTEAFFGQGTRLTVV.